The count of the clone carrying this T cell receptor beta chain is one. This specimen comes from a study of blood T cell repertoires in COVID-19. Turning to the study itself: Acute and convalescent COVID-19 specimens originated in the United States, Italy and Spain. The cDNA or gDNA used as material had been derived from T cells, B-cell-depleted T cells, or PBMCs.

Clinical history reported by participants formed the basis on which cohorts were assigned. Authors' processing steps: Reference gene primers were amplified, and this amplification served to estimate nucleated cell counts. Using immunoSEQ multiplex PCR, the repertoire was profiled, and TCRdb retains in-frame clones only, with some absent. V and J calls and clone size are given by that table; D and trimming were obtained from the DNA. The data contain roughly 250,000 clones, around 90% of them singletons. The sequencing input was PBMCs or T cells enriched from blood (not recorded which). The source of this sequence is a woman between 25 and 40 years old with acute COVID-19.

CDR3 in amino acids: CATSDGESSYNSPLHF. The CDR3 DNA reads TGCGCCACCTCAGACGGGGAGAGCTCCTATAATTCACCCCTCCACTTT. The chain couples TRBV23-1 to TRBJ1-6; no firm D call. TRBV23-1 is treated as an ORF (open reading frame) with a function not yet certain. The CDR3 is made up of 16 amino acids. Between the trimmed V and J ends, which lost 10 bases and 0 bases, there was a span of 16 bases.